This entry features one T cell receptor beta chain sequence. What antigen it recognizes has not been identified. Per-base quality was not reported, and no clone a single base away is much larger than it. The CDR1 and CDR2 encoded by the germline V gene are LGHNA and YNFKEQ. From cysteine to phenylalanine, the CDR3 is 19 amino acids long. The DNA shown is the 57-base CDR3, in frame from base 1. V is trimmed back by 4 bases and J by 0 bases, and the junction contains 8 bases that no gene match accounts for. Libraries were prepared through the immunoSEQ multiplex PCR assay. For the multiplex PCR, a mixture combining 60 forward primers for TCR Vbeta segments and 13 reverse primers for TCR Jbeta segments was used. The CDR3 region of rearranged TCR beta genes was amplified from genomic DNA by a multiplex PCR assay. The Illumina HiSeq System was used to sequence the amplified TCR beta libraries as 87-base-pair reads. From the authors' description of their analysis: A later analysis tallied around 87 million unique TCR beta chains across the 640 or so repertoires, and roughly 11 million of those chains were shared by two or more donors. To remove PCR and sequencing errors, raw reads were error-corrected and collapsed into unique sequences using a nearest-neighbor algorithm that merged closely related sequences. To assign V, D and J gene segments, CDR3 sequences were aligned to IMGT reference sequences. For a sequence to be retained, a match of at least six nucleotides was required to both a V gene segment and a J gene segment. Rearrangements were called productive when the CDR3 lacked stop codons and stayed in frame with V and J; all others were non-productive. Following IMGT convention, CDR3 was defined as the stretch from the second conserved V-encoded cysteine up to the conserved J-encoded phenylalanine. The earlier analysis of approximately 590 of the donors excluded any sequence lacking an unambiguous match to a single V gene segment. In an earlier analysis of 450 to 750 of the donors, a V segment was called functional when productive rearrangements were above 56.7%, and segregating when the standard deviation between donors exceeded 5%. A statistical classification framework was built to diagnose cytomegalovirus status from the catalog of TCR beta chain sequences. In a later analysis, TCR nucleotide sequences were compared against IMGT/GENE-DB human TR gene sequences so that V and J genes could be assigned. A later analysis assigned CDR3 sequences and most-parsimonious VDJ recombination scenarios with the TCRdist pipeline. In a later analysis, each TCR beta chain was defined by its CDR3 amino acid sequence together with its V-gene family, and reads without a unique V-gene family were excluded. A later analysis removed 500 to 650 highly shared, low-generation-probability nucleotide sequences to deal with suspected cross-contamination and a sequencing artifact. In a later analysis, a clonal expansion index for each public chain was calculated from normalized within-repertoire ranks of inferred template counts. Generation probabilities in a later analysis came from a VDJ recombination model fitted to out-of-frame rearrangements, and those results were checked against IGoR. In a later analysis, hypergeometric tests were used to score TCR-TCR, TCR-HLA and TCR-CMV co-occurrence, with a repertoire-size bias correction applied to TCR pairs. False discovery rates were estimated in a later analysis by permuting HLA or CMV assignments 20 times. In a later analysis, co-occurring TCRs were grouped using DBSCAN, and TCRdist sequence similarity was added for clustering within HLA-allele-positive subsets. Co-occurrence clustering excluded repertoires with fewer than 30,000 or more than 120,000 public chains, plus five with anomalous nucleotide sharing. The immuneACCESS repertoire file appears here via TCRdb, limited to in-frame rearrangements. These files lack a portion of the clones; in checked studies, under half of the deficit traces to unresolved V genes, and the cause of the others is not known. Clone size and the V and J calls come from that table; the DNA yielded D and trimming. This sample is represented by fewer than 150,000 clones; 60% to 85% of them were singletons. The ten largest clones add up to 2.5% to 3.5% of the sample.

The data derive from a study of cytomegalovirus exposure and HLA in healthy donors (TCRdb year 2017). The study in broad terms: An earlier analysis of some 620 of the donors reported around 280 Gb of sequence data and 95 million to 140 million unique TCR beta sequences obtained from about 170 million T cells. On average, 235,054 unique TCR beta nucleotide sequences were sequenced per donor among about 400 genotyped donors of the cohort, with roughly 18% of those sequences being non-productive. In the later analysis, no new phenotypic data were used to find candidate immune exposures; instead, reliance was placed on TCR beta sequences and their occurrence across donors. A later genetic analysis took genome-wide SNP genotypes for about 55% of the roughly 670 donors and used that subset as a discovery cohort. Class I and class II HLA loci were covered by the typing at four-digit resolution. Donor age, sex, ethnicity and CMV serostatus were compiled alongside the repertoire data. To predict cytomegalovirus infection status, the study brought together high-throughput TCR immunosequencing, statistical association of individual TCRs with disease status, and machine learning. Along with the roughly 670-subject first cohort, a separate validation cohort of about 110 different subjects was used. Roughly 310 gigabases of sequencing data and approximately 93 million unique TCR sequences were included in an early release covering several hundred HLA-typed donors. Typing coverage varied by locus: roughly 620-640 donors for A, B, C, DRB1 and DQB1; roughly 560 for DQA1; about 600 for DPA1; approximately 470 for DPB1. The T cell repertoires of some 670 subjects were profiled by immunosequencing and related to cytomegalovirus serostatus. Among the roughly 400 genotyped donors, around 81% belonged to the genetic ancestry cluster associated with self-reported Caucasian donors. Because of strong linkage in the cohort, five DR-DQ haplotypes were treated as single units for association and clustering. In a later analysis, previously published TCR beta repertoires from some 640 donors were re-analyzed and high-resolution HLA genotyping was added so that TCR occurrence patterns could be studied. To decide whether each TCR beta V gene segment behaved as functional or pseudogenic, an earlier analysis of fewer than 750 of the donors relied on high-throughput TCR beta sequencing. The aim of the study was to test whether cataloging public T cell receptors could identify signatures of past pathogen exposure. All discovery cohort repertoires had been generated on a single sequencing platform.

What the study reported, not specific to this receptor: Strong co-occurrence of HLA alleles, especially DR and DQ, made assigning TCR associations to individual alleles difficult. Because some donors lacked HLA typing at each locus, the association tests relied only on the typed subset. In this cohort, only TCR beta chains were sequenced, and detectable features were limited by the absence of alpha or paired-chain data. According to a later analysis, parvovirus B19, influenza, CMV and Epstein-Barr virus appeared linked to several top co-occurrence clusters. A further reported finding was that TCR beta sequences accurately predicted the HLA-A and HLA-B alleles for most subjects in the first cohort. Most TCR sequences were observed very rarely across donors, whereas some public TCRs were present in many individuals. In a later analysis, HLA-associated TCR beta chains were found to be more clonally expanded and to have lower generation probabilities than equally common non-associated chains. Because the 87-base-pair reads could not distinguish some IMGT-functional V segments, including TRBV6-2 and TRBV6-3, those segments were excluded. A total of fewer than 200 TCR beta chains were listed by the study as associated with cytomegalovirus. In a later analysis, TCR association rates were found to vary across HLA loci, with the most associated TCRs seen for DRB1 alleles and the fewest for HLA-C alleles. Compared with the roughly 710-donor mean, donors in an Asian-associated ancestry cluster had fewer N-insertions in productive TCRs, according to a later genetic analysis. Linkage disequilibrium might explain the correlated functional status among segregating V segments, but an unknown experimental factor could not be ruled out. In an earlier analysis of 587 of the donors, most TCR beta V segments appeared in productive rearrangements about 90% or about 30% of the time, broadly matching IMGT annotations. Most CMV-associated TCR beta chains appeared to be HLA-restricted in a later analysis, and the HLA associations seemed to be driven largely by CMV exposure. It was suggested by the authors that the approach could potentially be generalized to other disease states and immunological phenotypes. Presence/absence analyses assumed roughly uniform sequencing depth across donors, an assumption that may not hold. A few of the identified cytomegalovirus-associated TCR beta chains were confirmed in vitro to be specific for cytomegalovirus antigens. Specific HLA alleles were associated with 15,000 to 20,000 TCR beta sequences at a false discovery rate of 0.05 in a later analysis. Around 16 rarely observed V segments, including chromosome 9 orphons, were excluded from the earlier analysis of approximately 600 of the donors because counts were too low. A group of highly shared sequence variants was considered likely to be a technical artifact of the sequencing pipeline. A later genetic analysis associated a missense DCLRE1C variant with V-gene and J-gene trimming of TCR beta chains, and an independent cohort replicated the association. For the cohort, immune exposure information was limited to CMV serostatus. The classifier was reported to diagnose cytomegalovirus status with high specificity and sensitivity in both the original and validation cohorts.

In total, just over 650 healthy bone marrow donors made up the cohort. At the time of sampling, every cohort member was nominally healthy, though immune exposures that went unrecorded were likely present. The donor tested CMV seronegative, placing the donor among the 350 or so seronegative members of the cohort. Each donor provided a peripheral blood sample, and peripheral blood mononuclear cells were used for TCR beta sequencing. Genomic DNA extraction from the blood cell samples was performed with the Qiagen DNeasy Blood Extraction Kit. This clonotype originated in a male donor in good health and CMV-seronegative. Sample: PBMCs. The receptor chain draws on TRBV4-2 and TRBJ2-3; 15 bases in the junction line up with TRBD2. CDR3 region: CASSPGTSGGFGSTDTQYF. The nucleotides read TGTGCCAGCAGCCCCGGGACTAGCGGGGGGTTTGGTAGCACAGATACGCAGTATTTT.